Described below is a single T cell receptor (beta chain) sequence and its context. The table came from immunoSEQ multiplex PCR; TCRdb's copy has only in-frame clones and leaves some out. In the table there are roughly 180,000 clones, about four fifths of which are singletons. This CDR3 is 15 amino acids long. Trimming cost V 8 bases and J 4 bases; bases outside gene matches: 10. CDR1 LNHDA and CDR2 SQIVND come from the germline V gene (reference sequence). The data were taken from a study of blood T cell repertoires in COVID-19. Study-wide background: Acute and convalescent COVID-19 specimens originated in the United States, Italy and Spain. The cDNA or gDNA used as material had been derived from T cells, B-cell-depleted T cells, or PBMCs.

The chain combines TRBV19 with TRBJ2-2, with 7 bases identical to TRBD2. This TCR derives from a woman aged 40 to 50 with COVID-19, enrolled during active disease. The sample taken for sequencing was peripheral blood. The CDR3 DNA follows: TGTGCCAGTTTGGGGGGGTCAGGTACCACCGGGGAGCTGTTTTTT. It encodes CASLGGSGTTGELFF.